This entry lists 18 T cell receptor beta chains sequenced from one sample in a study of blood T cell repertoires in COVID-19. Sequencing used immunoSEQ multiplex PCR; TCRdb keeps in-frame clones, though not all of them. The sample has roughly 49,000 clones, 84% seen once. What was sequenced was peripheral blood. Receptors originate from a man in his fifties with acute or convalescent COVID-19.

The rearrangement links TRBV5-4 to TRBJ2-5; 7 bases are shared with TRBD2. The germline V gene encodes CDR1 SGHNT and CDR2 YYREEE (reference sequence). Trimming took 0 bases from V and 4 from J; bases not matched to a gene: 3. The CDR3 length is 14 residues. The CDR3 reads CASSLASGGETQYF. DNA of the CDR3: TGTGCCAGCAGCTTGGCTAGCGGTGGAGAGACCCAGTACTTC.

This clone was counted a single time. The gene calls are TRBV30 and TRBJ1-3; D possibly corresponds to TRBD1 (6 bases). This CDR3 comprises 13 residues. Trimming pared 4 bases from V and 0 bases from J, leaving 7 bases between. Germline V CDR1 and CDR2: GTSNPN, SVGIG (reference sequence). CDR3 loop: CAWKDSSGNTIYF. CDR3 DNA sequence: TGTGCCTGGAAGGACAGCTCTGGAAACACCATATATTTT.

The rearrangement uses TRBV2 and TRBJ2-7; the match to TRBD1 covers 8 bases. This CDR3 has 16 amino acids. Germline loops: CDR1 SNHLY, CDR2 FYNNEI. The junction had 9 bases not matched to a gene; V was cut back by 4 bases and J by 1 base. In DNA, the CDR3 is TGTGCCAGCAGTGCGATGGAGGGACAGGATTCCTACGAGCAGTACTTC. This translates into CASSAMEGQDSYEQYF.

V gene TRBV5-4 combines with J gene TRBJ2-1; TRBD2 matches at 11 bases. The germline V gene has CDR1 SGHNT and CDR2 YYREEE (reference sequence). The V and J ends lost 3 bases and 4 bases, in that order; junction bases with no gene match: 6. The CDR3 has 16 residues. The CDR3, as DNA: TGTGCCAGCAGCTCTGAGGGGACTAGCGGTTACAATGAGCAGTTCTTC. It is translated as CASSSEGTSGYNEQFF. Supplemented by reference TRBV5-4 and TRBJ2-1, the full variable domain reads ETGVTQSPTHLIKTRGQQVTLRCSSQSGHNTVSWYQQALGQGPQFIFQYYREEENGRGNFPPRFSGLQFPNYSSELNVNALELDDSALYLCASSSEGTSGYNEQFFGPGTRLTVL.

The rearrangement joins TRBV19 to TRBJ2-3, with D possibly matching TRBD2 (6 bases). The V gene lost 3 bases and the J gene lost 2 bases, with 15 bases spanning the gap. Germline V CDR1 and CDR2: LNHDA, SQIVND (reference sequence). The CDR3 has 16 amino acids. The CDR3 nucleotides read TGTGCCAGTAGTATGCCGGGGGATCGCTTCACAGATACGCAGTATTTT. It yields the protein CASSMPGDRFTDTQYF.

The rearrangement links TRBV28 to TRBJ1-5; D is undetermined. V lost 3 bases and J 6 bases, leaving 3 bases between the germline ends. The CDR3 sequence is 11 residues long. Germline V gene data show CDR1 as MDHEN and CDR2 as SYDVKM. The CDR3 loop is CASSFGQPQHF. The CDR3 DNA is TGTGCCAGCAGTTTCGGTCAGCCCCAGCATTTT. Supplemented by reference TRBV28 and TRBJ1-5, the full variable domain reads DVKVTQSSRYLVKRTGEKVFLECVQDMDHENMFWYRQDPGLGLRLIYFSYDVKMKEKGDIPEGYSVSREKKERFSLILESASTNQTSMYLCASSFGQPQHFGDGTRLSIL.

This chain links TRBV5-1 with TRBJ2-1; 12 positions match TRBD2. Germline trimming cut 0 bases from V and 10 bases from J; bases unmatched to any gene: 5. The CDR3 covers 15 residues. Germline CDR1 and CDR2: SGHRS and YFSETQ. CDR3 nucleotides: TGCGCCAGCAGCTTGGCGGCCCTAGCGGGAGGGGAGCAGTTCTTC. Translation: CASSLAALAGGEQFF.

CDR3 amino acids: CATSDPQGPIPYEQYF. CDR3 DNA: TGTGCCACCAGTGATCCTCAGGGCCCGATCCCCTACGAGCAGTACTTC. V is TRBV24-1 and J is TRBJ2-7; TRBD1 is a possible D gene (5 bases). This CDR3 is built from 16 residues. V was trimmed by 3 bases and J by 2 bases, leaving 16 bases between them. From germline, CDR1 is KGHDR and CDR2 SFDVKD.

The chain couples TRBV24-1 to TRBJ1-2; 9 bases agree with TRBD1. The germline V gene has CDR1 KGHDR and CDR2 SFDVKD. Trimming cost V 4 bases and J 8 bases; bases outside gene matches: 13. This CDR3 is 16 amino acids long. CDR3 protein: CATSDYGKQGARGYTF. The CDR3 nucleotides are TGTGCCACCAGTGACTACGGAAAACAGGGGGCGCGGGGCTACACCTTC.

This sequence joins TRBV7-2 and TRBJ1-2, with 8 nucleotides matching TRBD1. CDR1 is SGHTA and CDR2 is FQGNSA in the germline V gene. V was clipped by 5 bases and J by 1 base; unmatched bases: 6. CDR3 length: 15 amino acids. CDR3 sequence: CASSLNRGVNYGYTF. The CDR3 bases are TGTGCCAGCAGCCTTAACAGGGGGGTTAACTATGGCTACACCTTC.

This chain joins TRBV6-2 or TRBV6-3 and TRBJ2-1; D not resolved. Trimming cost V 7 bases and J 12 bases, with 16 bases left between them. Per germline, CDR1 MNHEY and CDR2 SVGEGT. The CDR3 is 12 residues long. The CDR3 loop is CASTPFPPGQFF. In nucleotides, the CDR3 is TGTGCCAGCACCCCTTTTCCTCCGGGGCAGTTCTTC.

Here the CDR3 reads CASSPSYEQYF. For the CDR3, the DNA is TGCGCCAGCAGCCCTTCCTACGAGCAGTACTTC. The chain recombines TRBV5-1 with TRBJ2-7; D remains ambiguous. Germline loops: CDR1 SGHRS, CDR2 YFSETQ. V was cut by 4 bases and J by 1 base, with 3 bases left in between. The CDR3 loop spans 11 amino acids.

The gene calls are TRBV5-4 and TRBJ1-4; no reliable D call. V lost 3 bases and J 3 bases, leaving 6 bases between the germline ends. Per germline, CDR1 SGHNT and CDR2 YYREEE (reference sequence). CDR3 size: 13 residues. The CDR3 nucleotides are TGTGCCAGCAGCTCCGGGTCTAATGAAAAACTGTTTTTT. Protein product: CASSSGSNEKLFF.

The CDR3 here is CASSSVATQYF. The CDR3 DNA follows: TGTGCCAGCAGCTCAGTGGCTACGCAGTATTTT. The V call is TRBV27, the J call TRBJ2-3; D ambiguous. The germline gives CDR1 MNHEY, CDR2 SMNVEV (reference sequence). The CDR3 is 11 residues long. Deletions cut 6 bases from V and 8 bases from J, with 9 bases between.

The chain recombines TRBV5-4 with TRBJ2-5, with TRBD2 matching over 10 bases. Germline lookup yields CDR1 SGHNT and CDR2 YYREEE (reference sequence). The length of the CDR3 is 15 residues. V lost 2 bases to trimming and J lost 5 bases; unmatched junction nucleotides: 6. The CDR3: CASSFSGGMGETQYF. CDR3 bases: TGTGCCAGCAGCTTTAGCGGGGGGATGGGGGAGACCCAGTACTTC.

The chain carries TRBV6-5 and TRBJ2-2, with a weak D call TRBD1 (6 bases). The germline V gene has CDR1 MNHEY and CDR2 SVGAGI. This CDR3 is built from 15 residues. Trimming pared 7 bases from V and 2 bases from J, leaving 14 bases between. The CDR3 region has the DNA TGTGCCAGCACAGCCGTGGGGGCTAACACCGGGGAGCTGTTTTTT. Protein product: CASTAVGANTGELFF.

This clone was counted once. The chain employs TRBV5-1 and TRBJ1-3, with unresolved D. Trimming removed 5 bases at V and 4 bases at J, with 7 bases between. This CDR3 contains 12 residues. Germline V gene lookup returns CDR1 SGHRS and CDR2 YFSETQ. CDR3 bases: TGCGCCAGCAGTGACAACGGAAACACCATATATTTT. This translates into CASSDNGNTIYF.

The chain uses TRBV28 and TRBJ1-1, with TRBD1 as a possible D gene (6 bases). CDR3 length: 11 amino acids. Germline V gene data show CDR1 as MDHEN and CDR2 as SYDVKM. Between the trimmed V and J ends, which lost 6 bases and 11 bases, there was a span of 13 bases. The CDR3 coding sequence is TGTGCCAGCAGGGATCAGGGGATCGCTTTCTTT. Protein product: CASRDQGIAFF. Supplemented by reference TRBV28 and TRBJ1-1, the full variable domain reads DVKVTQSSRYLVKRTGEKVFLECVQDMDHENMFWYRQDPGLGLRLIYFSYDVKMKEKGDIPEGYSVSREKKERFSLILESASTNQTSMYLCASRDQGIAFFGQGTRLTVV.